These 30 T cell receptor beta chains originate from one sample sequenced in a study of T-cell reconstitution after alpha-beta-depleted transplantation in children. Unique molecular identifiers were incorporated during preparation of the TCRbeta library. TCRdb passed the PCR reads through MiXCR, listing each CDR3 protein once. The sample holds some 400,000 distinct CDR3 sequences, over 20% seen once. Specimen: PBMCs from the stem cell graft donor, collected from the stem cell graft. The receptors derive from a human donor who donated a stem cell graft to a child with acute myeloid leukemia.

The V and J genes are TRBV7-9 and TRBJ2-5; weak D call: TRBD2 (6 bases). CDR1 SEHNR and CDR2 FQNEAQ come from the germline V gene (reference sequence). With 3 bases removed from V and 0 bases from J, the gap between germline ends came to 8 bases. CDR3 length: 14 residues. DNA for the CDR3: TGTGCCAGCAGCTTTTGCGGGAACCAAGAGACCCAGTACTTC. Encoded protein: CASSFCGNQETQYF.

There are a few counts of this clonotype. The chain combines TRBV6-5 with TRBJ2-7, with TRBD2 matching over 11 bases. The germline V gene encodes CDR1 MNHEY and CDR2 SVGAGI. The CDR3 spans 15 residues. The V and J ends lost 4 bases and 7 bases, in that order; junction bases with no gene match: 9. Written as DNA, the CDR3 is TGTGCCAGCAGTTCTGCAACTAGCGGGAGCTGGGAGCAGTACTTC. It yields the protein CASSSATSGSWEQYF.

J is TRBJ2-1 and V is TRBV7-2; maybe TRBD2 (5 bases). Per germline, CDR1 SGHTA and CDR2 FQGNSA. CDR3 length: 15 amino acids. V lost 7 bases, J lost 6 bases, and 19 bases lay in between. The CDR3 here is CASMRELVSSNEQFF. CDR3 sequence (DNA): TGTGCCAGCATGAGAGAACTAGTGAGTTCCAATGAGCAGTTCTTC.

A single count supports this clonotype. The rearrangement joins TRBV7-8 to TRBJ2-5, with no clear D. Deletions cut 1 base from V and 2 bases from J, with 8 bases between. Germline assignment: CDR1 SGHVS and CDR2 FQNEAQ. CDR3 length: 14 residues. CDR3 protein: CASSLGVVQETQYF. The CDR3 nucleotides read TGTGCCAGCAGCTTAGGGGTAGTGCAAGAGACCCAGTACTTC.

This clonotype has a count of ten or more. The CDR3 DNA reads TGCAGTGCTAGGCGGCGGGAGAAGTACGAGCAGTACTTC. It yields the protein CSARRREKYEQYF. The rearrangement joins TRBV20-1 to TRBJ2-7; the match to TRBD2 covers 7 bases. V was pared by 3 bases and J by 4 bases, with 6 bases of the junction left unmatched. This CDR3 spans 13 amino acids. Per the germline V gene, CDR1 is DFQATT and CDR2 is SNEGSKA (reference sequence).

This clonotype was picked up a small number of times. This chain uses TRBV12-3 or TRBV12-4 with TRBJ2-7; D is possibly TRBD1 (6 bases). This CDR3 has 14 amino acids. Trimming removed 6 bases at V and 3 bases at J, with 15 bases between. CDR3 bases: TGTGCCAGCAGCTCCGGGACATTTAACTACGAGCAGTACTTC. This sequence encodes CASSSGTFNYEQYF.

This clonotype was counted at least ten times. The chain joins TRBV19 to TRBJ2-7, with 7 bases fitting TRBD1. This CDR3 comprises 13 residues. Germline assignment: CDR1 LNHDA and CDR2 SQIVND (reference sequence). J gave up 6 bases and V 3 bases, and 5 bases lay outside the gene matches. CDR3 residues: CASSIRDSSEQYF. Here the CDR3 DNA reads TGTGCCAGTAGTATCAGGGACAGTAGCGAGCAGTACTTC.

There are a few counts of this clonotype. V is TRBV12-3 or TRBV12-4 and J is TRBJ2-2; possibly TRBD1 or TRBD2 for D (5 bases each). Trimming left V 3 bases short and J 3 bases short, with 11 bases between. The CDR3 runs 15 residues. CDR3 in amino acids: CASSFGAKDTGELFF. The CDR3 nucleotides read TGTGCCAGCAGTTTCGGGGCAAAGGACACCGGGGAGCTGTTTTTT.

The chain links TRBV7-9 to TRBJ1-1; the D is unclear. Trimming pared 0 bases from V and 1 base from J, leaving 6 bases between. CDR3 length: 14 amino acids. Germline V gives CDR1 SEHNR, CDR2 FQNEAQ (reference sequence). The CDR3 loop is CASSLATWNTEAFF. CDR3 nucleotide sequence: TGTGCCAGCAGCTTAGCAACGTGGAACACTGAAGCTTTCTTT. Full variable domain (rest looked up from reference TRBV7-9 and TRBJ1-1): DTGVSQNPRHKITKRGQNVTFRCDPISEHNRLYWYRQTLGQGPEFLTYFQNEAQLEKSRLLSDRFSAERPKGSFSTLEIQRTEQGDSAMYLCASSLATWNTEAFFGQGTRLTVV.

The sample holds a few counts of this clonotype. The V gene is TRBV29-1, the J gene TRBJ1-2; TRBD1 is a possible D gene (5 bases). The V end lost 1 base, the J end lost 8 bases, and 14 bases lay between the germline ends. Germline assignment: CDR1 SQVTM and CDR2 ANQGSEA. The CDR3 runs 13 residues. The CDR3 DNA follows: TGCAGCGTTGAAGCCCCAGGGCGTCAGGGCTACACCTTC. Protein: CSVEAPGRQGYTF.

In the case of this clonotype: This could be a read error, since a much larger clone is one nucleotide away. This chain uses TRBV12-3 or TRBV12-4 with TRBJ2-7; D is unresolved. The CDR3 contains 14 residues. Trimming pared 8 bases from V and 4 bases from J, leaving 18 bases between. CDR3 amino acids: CASGPRIPGYEQYF. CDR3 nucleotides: TGTGCCAGCGGCCCCCGGATTCCTGGGTACGAGCAGTACTTC.

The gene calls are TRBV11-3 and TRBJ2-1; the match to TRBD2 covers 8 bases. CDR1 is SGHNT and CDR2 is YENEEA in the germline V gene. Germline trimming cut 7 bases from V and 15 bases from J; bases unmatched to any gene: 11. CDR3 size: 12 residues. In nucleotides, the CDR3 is TGTGCCAGCACCAAGGAAGCGGGAGTTAGGTTCTTC. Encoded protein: CASTKEAGVRFF.

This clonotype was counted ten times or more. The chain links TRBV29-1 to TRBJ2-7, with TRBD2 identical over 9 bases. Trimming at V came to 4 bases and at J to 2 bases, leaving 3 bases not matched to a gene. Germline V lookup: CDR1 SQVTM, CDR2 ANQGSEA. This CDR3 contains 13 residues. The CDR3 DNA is TGCAGCGTTGTAGGCGGGAGGGCCTACGAGCAGTACTTC. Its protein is CSVVGGRAYEQYF.

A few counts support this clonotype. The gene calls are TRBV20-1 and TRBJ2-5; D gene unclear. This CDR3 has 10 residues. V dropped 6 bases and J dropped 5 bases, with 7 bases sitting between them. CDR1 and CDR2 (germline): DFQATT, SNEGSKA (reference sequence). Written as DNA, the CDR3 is TGCAGTGCATTTAAGGAGACCCAGTACTTC. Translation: CSAFKETQYF.

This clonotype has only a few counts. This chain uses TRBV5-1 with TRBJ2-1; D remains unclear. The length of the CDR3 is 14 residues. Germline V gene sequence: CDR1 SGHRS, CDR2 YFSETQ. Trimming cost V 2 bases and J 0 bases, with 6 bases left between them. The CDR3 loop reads CASSLQSSYNEQFF. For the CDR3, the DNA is TGCGCCAGCAGCTTACAGAGCTCCTACAATGAGCAGTTCTTC.

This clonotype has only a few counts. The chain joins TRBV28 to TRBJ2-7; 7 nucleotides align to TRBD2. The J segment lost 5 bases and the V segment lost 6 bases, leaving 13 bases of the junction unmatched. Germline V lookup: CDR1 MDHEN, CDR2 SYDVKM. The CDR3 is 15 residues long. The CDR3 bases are TGTGCCAGCAGCGCTCGCGGGAGTATTATCAACGAGCAGTACTTC. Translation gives CASSARGSIINEQYF.

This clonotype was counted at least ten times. CDR3 DNA: TGTGCCAGCAGCTTAAGGCCCTGGACAGGTACTGAAGCTTTCTTT. This translates into CASSLRPWTGTEAFF. The V gene is TRBV7-3, the J gene TRBJ1-1, with 7 bases identical to TRBD1. V trimming: 1 base; J trimming: 5 bases; junction bases outside the gene matches: 7. Germline-derived CDR1 and CDR2 are SGHTA and FQGTGA. The CDR3 totals 15 residues.

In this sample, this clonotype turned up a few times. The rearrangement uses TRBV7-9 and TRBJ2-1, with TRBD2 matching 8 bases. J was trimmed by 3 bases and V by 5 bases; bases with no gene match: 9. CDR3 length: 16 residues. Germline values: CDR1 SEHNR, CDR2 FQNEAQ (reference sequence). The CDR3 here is CASSTQAGEIYNEQFF. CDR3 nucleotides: TGTGCCAGCAGCACACAAGCGGGAGAGATCTACAATGAGCAGTTCTTC. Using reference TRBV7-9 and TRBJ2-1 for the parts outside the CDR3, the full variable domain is DTGVSQNPRHKITKRGQNVTFRCDPISEHNRLYWYRQTLGQGPEFLTYFQNEAQLEKSRLLSDRFSAERPKGSFSTLEIQRTEQGDSAMYLCASSTQAGEIYNEQFFGPGTRLTVL.

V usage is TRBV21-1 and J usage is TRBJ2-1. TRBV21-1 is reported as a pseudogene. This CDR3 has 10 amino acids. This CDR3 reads CASSVKGKFF. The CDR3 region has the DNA TGTGCCAGCAGCGTTAAAGGGAAGTTCTTC.

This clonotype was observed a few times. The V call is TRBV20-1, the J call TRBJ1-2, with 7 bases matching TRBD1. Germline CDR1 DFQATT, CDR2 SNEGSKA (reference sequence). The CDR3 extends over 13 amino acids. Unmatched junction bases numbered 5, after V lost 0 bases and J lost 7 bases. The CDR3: CSARDGQGGGYTF. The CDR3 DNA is TGCAGTGCTAGAGATGGCCAGGGGGGTGGCTACACCTTC.

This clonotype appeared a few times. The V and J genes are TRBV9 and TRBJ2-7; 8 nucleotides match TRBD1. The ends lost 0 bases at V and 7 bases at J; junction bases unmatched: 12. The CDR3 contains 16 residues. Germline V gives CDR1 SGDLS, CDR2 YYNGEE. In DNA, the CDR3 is TGTGCCAGCAGCGTAGCTTTGGCAGGGGGCTTAGGTGAGCAGTACTTC. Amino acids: CASSVALAGGLGEQYF.

The CDR3 DNA reads as TGTGCCAGCAGCTTCACCCGGGAGGAGACCCAGTACTTC. It codes for CASSFTREETQYF. The chain recombines TRBV7-6 with TRBJ2-5, with TRBD2 as a possible D gene (6 bases). The CDR3 length is 13 residues. The germline V gene encodes CDR1 SGHVS and CDR2 FNYEAQ. With 3 bases removed from V and 5 bases from J, the gap between germline ends came to 10 bases.

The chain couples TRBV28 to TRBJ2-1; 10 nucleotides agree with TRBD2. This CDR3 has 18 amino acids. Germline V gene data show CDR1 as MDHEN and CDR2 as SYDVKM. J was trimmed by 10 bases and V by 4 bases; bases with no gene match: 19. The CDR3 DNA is TGTGCCAGCAGTTCTCCCGGGGGAGGAGCGGGAGGGCCATGGGAGCAGTTCTTC. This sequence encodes CASSSPGGGAGGPWEQFF.

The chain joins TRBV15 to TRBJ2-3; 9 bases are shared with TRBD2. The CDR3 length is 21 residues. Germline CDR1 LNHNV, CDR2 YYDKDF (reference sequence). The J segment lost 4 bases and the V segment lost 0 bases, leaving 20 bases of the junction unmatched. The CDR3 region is CATSRDVAGSGRPLPADTQYF. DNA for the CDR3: TGTGCCACCAGCAGAGATGTCGCCGGAAGCGGGAGGCCTTTACCCGCAGATACGCAGTATTTT.

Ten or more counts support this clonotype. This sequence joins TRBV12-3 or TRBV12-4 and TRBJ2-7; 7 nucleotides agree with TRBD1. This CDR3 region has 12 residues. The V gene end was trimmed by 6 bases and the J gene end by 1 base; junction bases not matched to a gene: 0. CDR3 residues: CASRQGSYEQYF. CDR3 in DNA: TGTGCCAGCAGACAGGGGTCCTACGAGCAGTACTTC.

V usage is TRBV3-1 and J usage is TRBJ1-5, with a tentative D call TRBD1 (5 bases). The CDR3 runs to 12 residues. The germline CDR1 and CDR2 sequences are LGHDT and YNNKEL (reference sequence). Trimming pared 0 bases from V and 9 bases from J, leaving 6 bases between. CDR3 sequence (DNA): TGTGCCAGCAGCCAAGATGACAGGCCCCAGCATTTT. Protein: CASSQDDRPQHF. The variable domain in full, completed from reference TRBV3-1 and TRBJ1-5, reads DTAVSQTPKYLVTQMGNDKSIKCEQNLGHDTMYWYKQDSKKFLKIMFSYNNKELIINETVPNRFSPKSPDKAHLNLHINSLELGDSAVYFCASSQDDRPQHFGDGTRLSIL.

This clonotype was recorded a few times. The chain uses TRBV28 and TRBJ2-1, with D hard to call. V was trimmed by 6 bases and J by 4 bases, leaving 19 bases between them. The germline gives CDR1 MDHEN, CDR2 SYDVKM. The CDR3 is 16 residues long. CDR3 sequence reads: CASRPHTSPTYNEQFF. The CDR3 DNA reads TGTGCCAGCAGACCTCATACGAGTCCTACATACAATGAGCAGTTCTTC.

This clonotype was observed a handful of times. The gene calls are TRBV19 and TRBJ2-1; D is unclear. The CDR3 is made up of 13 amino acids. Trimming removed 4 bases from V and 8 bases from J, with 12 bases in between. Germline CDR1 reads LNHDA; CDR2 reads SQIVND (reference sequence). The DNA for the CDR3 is TGTGCCAGTAGTAACGAGGAAGGCTATGAGCAGTTCTTC. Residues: CASSNEEGYEQFF.

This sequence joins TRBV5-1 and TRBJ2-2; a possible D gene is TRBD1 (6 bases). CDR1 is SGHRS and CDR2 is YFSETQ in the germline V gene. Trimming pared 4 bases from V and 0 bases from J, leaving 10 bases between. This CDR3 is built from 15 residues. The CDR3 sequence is CASSNRDTNTGELFF. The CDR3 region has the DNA TGCGCCAGCAGCAACCGGGACACGAACACCGGGGAGCTGTTTTTT.

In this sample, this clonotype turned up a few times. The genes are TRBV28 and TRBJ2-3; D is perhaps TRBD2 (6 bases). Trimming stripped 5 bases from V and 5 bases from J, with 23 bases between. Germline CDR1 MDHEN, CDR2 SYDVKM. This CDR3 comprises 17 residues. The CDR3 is CASSPTGLAPSGDTQYF. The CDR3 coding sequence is TGTGCCAGCAGTCCCACCGGGCTAGCGCCTTCGGGAGATACGCAGTATTTT.